The 9 T cell receptor beta chains in this list originate from one sample, sequenced in a study of cytomegalovirus exposure and HLA in healthy donors. In the PCR, 60 Vbeta and 13 Jbeta primers were used. Method: immunoSEQ multiplex PCR; TCRdb's copy keeps in-frame clones and lacks some. The sample contains under 200,000 clones, approximately 81% of which appear only once. Sequencing input: PBMCs. Every receptor here comes from a man aged 18-30 years in good health and CMV-seronegative.

A note on this clone: A junction end diverges from the germline sequence, so it may reflect a read error. The chain carries TRBV7-9 and TRBJ2-6; D may be TRBD2 (6 bases). Germline V gives CDR1 SEHNR, CDR2 FQNEAQ (reference sequence). The CDR3 contains 17 residues. The CDR3 DNA is TGTTCCAGCAGCTTCAACGGGGGTTCGCCTGGGGCCAACGTCCTGACTTTC. This codes for CSSSFNGGSPGANVLTF.

This chain uses TRBV2 with TRBJ2-7; D remains ambiguous. CDR3 size: 13 residues. Trimming cost V 4 bases and J 1 base, with 8 bases left between them. Germline V gives CDR1 SNHLY, CDR2 FYNNEI. The CDR3 loop is CASSGFRSYEQYF. The DNA of the CDR3 is TGTGCCAGCAGTGGGTTCAGGTCCTACGAGCAGTACTTC.

This clone appeared a few times. One end of the junction fails to match germline, which may point to a read error. The rearrangement uses TRBV6-1 and TRBJ2-7; TRBD2 agrees at 9 bases. Germline CDR1 reads MNHNS; CDR2 reads SASEGT. The CDR3 extends over 15 amino acids. DNA of the CDR3: TGTGCCAGCAGCGAAGGGGCTAGCGGGATCTACGAGCAGTACTTC. It encodes CASSEGASGIYEQYF.

The chain carries TRBV27 and TRBJ2-2, with TRBD1 matching 9 bases. The CDR3 spans 16 residues. The ends lost 0 bases at V and 7 bases at J; junction bases unmatched: 6. The germline CDR1 and CDR2 sequences are MNHEY and SMNVEV (reference sequence). CDR3 sequence reads: CASSLSLGQGSGELFF. The CDR3 nucleotides read TGTGCCAGCAGTTTATCCCTCGGACAGGGGAGCGGGGAGCTGTTTTTT.

This chain joins TRBV7-6 and TRBJ2-7; D possibly corresponds to TRBD2 (5 bases). Between the trimmed V and J ends, which lost 7 bases and 2 bases, there was a span of 21 bases. Germline CDR1 SGHVS, CDR2 FNYEAQ. The CDR3 loop spans 16 amino acids. The CDR3 region has the DNA TGTGCCAGCACACCAGTCGGGTCTAGCAGCCCCTACGAGCAGTACTTC. It is translated as CASTPVGSSSPYEQYF. The full variable domain, rest sourced from reference TRBV7-6 and TRBJ2-7, is GAGVSQSPRYKVTKRGQDVALRCDPISGHVSLYWYRQALGQGPEFLTYFNYEAQQDKSGLPNDRFSAERPEGSISTLTIQRTEQRDSAMYRCASTPVGSSSPYEQYFGPGTRLTVT.

The chain employs TRBV19 and TRBJ1-1, with a tentative D call TRBD1 (6 bases). Germline V gene data show CDR1 as LNHDA and CDR2 as SQIVND (reference sequence). This CDR3 has 12 amino acids. The V and J ends lost 9 bases and 3 bases respectively, with 11 bases between them. The CDR3 here is CASTDRYTEAFF. CDR3 nucleotides: TGTGCCAGCACCGACAGGTACACTGAAGCTTTCTTT.

The rearrangement uses TRBV10-3 and TRBJ1-1; D might be TRBD1 (5 bases). This CDR3 spans 13 amino acids. V was trimmed by 3 bases and J by 3 bases, leaving 8 bases between them. Germline V CDR1 and CDR2: ENHRY, SYGVKD. The CDR3 nucleotides are TGTGCCATCAGTGATGGGGCGGACACTGAAGCTTTCTTT. Translated: CAISDGADTEAFF.

This clone appeared a single time. This rearrangement joins TRBV27 to TRBJ2-7, with 9 bases lining up with TRBD1. With 4 bases clipped from V and 4 bases from J, the junction kept 5 bases outside the gene matches. CDR1 is MNHEY and CDR2 is SMNVEV in the germline V gene (reference sequence). The CDR3 is 14 amino acids. CDR3 region: CASSSTGGVYEQYF. Written as DNA, the CDR3 is TGTGCCAGCAGTTCGACAGGGGGAGTGTACGAGCAGTACTTC.

The chain is built from TRBV19 and TRBJ2-3; D is perhaps TRBD2 (5 bases). The CDR3 sequence is 14 residues long. V lost 2 bases and J 6 bases, leaving 12 bases between the germline ends. CDR1 is LNHDA, CDR2 SQIVND, per germline (reference sequence). In nucleotides, the CDR3 is TGTGCCAGTAGTATATCAGCGGACCCCGATACGCAGTATTTT. Residues: CASSISADPDTQYF.